The entry that follows covers one T cell receptor (beta chain) sequence. Its antigen is still unknown. Within one base of it there is no much larger clone, and no base qualities were kept. These data come from a study of shared clonotypes between healthy human individuals (TCRdb year 2020). Regarding the study in general: Three men and a couple of women, aged 18 to 49 years, made up the cohort. Leukapheresis yielded between about 0.85 and 10 billion PBMCs per donor. Different laboratories and diverse techniques were used to prepare libraries and sequence TCR repertoires, to increase sequencing depth and limit assay-specific biases. For each donor, CD4 naive and CD4 memory were each given three plates, CD8 naive was given two plates, and CD8 memory was given one plate. To estimate repertoire size and how much clonotypes are shared between individuals, the study performed deep sequencing of blood TCR repertoires from a few healthy adults. Study-wide findings and limitations: Incomplete sequencing was indicated by rarefaction of sorted-subset datasets, despite the large sequencing depth. Sampling was limited to blood, and TCR repertoires in tissue likely differ from TCR repertoires in blood. Naive subsets generally had larger estimated clonotype richness than memory subsets did. Higher generation probabilities were observed for clonotypes shared by all four sorted-subset donors than for non-shared clonotypes. The genetic and exposure-history diversity represented was limited by the small number of donors. When several donors were compared, the shared fraction of clonotypes was about 5.2% for naive CD4, over 3% for naive CD8, roughly 2.5% for memory CD4, and less than 0.45% for memory CD8. Pairwise subsampling led to the expectation that sequencing depth would affect the degree of clonotype sharing among donors.

The donors were healthy, HIV-negative adults with no recently reported acute infections or vaccinations. All donors were Caucasian adults living in Nashville, Tennessee, USA. CD4+ T cells were enriched by magnetic negative selection, after which naive cells were positively selected on CD45RA and the negative fraction was taken as the memory subset. After blood collection by leukapheresis, PBMCs were isolated using Ficoll-Histopaque density gradient centrifugation and then cryopreserved in the vapor phase of liquid nitrogen. Purity and quantity of every magnetically sorted T cell population were checked by analytical flow cytometry. Each sorted fraction had its genomic DNA isolated and then quantified by UV absorbance on a Nanodrop 2000c. TCR CDR3 regions were amplified from genomic DNA by multiplex PCR using the deep immunoSEQ assay. For each cell subset, the extracted genomic DNA was distributed evenly across all wells of several immunoSEQ 96-well plates, and each plate served as one replicate. Each replicate PCR for sorted subsets received roughly 0.2 ug genomic DNA, equal to about 30,000 T cell genomes. Purified libraries were quantified with a Qubit 3.0 fluorometer, sized on a Bioanalyzer 2100, and re-quantified with the KAPA Library Quantification kit. Every immunoSEQ 96-well plate was sequenced on a separate single-read 150-cycle Illumina NextSeq 550 flow cell. The paper's processing steps were these. Because the immunoSEQ output included only junctional sequences and no quality scores, the filtering could not be the same as the filtering used for full-length reads. To assign V/J genes and CDR3, sequences were annotated against IMGT germline references using PyIR, a Python wrapper for IgBLAST v1.9. Any read was removed if the V/J assignment was weak (E-value above 1e-6), the CDR3 was missing, or the read contained stop codons, out-of-frame junctions, or ambiguous translated residues. A V3J clonotype was defined by an identical inferred V gene, J gene, and CDR3 amino acid sequence. The percentage overlap between two repertoires was calculated by dividing the number of shared unique clonotypes by the size of the smaller repertoire. Richness of each repertoire was evaluated using RTK rarefaction, the Chao1 estimator, and Recon v2.1 estimates of unobserved clonotypes. For all TCRbeta clonotypes obtained by the gDNA method from a few donors, generation probabilities were computed with OLGA. In TCRdb, the immuneACCESS table is reduced to in-frame sequences with V and J assigned. These tables do not hold every clone; where another copy was compared, an unresolved V gene accounts for under half, and the others remain unexplained. Clone size and V and J calls were adopted from that table, with D and trimming inferred from the DNA. Across this sample there are roughly 1 million clones, with around 78% seen only once. In total, the top ten clones hold about 0.52% of the sample.

The CDR1 and CDR2 encoded by the germline V gene (reference sequence) are MNHEY and SMNVEV. The germline V end is reduced by 0 bases and the J end by 4 bases; junction bases left unmatched: 2. The CDR3 runs 16 residues from the cysteine to the phenylalanine. This entry keeps only the CDR3 DNA: 48 bases, framed from base 1. Recombination connected TRBV27 to TRBJ2-3, and 12 bases in between align with TRBD2. The sequenced material came from memory CD4+ T cells from PBMCs. This specimen's cell subset or site label, per the study, means: CD45RA-negative fraction. The receptor was isolated from a man between 18 and 29 years old in good health. Some clones in this sample may be carry-over from other donors' samples. The bases are TGTGCCAGCAGTTTATCGGCTAGCGGGAGGGCAGATACGCAGTATTTT. Its translation is CASSLSASGRADTQYF.